The source of this T cell receptor beta chain is a study of somatic mutations in cytotoxic T cells in rheumatoid arthritis. Background on the study: Prior to any treatment and right after diagnosis, patient blood (less than 34 ml EDTA) was drawn.

Study conclusions and caveats: More than 20% of CD8+ cells belonged to the largest clone in about an eighth of the roughly 60 patients. A slight TRBV07 underrepresentation in rheumatoid arthritis patients was reported without multiple-comparison adjustment.

This clone came up a few times. Antigen specificity is unknown. Germline-derived CDR1 and CDR2 are SNHLY and FYNNEI. V lost 6 bases and J 6 bases, leaving 15 bases between the germline ends. The CDR3 is 13 residues long. Produced via immunoSEQ multiplex PCR; TCRdb's table is partial and in-frame only. The sample holds approximately 15,000 clones, 72% seen once. This clonotype originated in an adult with rheumatoid arthritis. The rearrangement joins TRBV2 to TRBJ2-7, with D perhaps matching TRBD2 (6 bases). The sample taken for sequencing was CD8+ T cells sorted from blood. The CDR3 region is CASRDGGNSEQYF. The CDR3 DNA is TGTGCCAGCAGGGATGGGGGGAACTCCGAGCAGTACTTC.